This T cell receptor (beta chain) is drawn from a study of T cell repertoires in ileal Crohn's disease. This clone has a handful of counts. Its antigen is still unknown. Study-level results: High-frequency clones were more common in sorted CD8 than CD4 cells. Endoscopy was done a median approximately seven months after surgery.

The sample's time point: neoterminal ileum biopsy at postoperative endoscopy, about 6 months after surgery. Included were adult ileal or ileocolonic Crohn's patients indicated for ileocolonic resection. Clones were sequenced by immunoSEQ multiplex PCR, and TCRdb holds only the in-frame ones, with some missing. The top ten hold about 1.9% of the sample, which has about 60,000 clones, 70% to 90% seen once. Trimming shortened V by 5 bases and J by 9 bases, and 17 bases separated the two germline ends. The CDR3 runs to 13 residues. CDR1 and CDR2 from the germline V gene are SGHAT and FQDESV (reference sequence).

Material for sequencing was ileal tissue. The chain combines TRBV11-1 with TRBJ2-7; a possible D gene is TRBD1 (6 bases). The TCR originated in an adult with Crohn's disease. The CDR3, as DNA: TGTGCCAGCAGCCCAGGGGACGCCGGTTGGCAGTACTTC. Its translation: CASSPGDAGWQYF.